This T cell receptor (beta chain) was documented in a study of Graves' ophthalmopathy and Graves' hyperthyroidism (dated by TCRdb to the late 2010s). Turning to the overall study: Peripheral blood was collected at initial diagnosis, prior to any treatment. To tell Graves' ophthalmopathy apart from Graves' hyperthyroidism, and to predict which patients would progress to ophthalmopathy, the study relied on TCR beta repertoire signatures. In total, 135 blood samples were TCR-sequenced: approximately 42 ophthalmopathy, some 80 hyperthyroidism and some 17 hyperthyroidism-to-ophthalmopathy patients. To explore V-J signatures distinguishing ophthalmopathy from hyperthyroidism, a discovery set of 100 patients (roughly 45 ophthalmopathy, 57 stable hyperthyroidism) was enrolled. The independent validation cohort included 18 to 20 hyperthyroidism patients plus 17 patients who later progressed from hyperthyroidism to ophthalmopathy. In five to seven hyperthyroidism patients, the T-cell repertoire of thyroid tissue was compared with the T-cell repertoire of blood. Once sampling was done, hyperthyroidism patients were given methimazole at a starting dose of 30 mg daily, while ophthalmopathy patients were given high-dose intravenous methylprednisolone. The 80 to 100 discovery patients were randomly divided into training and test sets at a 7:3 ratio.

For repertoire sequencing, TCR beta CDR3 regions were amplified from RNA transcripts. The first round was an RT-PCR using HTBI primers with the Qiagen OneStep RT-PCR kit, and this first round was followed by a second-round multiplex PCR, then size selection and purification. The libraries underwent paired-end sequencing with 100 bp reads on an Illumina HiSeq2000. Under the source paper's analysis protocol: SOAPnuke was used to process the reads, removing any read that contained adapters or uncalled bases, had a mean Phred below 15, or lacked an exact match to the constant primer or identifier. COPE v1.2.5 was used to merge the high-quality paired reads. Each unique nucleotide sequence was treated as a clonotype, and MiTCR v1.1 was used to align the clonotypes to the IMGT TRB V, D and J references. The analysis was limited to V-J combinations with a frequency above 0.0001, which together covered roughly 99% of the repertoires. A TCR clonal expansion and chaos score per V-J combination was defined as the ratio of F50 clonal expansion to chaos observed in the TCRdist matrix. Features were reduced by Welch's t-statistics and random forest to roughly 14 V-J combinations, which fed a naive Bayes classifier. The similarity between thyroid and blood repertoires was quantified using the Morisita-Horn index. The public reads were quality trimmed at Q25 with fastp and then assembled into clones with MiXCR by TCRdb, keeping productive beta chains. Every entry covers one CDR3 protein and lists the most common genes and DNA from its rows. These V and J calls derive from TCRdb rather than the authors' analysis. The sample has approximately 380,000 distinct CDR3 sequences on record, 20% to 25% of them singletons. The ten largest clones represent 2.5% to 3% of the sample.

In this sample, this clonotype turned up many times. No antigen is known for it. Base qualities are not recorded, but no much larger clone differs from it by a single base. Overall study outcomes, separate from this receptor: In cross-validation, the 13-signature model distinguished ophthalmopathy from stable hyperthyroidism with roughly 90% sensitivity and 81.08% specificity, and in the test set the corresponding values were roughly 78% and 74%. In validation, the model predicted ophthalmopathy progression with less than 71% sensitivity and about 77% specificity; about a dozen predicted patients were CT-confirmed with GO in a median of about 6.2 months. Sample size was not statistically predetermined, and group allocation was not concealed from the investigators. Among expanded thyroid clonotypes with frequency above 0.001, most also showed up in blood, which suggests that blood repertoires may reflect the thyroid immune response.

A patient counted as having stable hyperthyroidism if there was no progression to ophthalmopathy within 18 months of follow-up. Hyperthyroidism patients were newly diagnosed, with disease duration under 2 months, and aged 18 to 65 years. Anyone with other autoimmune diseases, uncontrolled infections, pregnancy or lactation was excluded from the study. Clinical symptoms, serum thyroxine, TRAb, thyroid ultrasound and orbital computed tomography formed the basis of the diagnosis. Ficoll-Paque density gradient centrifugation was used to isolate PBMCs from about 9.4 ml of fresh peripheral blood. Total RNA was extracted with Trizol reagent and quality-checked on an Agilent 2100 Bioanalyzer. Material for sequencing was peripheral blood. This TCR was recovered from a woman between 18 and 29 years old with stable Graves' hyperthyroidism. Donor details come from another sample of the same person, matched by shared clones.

The CDR3 is CASSHGRVPPETQYF. The nucleotide sequence is TGTGCCAGCAGCCATGGACGGGTCCCCCCAGAGACCCAGTACTTC. The rearrangement joined TRBV7-8 to TRBJ2-5, with the D gene not clear enough to name. The germline ends are 17 bases apart after V is trimmed by 5 bases and J by 4 bases. CDR1 and CDR2 (SGHVS, FQNEAQ) derive from the germline V gene. Inclusive of the bounding cysteine and phenylalanine, the CDR3 is 15 residues long. Of the read, only the CDR3 DNA is kept; its 45 bases are in frame from base 1.